This paragraph covers one T cell receptor (beta chain) sequence. TCRdb keeps only in-frame clones here, not all; method: immunoSEQ multiplex PCR. The sample has roughly 250,000 clones, more than 65% seen once. The data belong to a study of blood T cell repertoires in COVID-19. Study summary: Specimens from acute and convalescent COVID-19 originated in the United States, Italy and Spain. PBMCs, B-cell-depleted T cells, or T cells provided the cDNA or gDNA that made up the material.

This CDR3 comprises 11 residues. Germline CDR1 SEHNR, CDR2 FQNEAQ (reference sequence). The V end lost 9 bases, the J end lost 3 bases, and 8 bases lay between the germline ends. The chain has TRBV7-9 and TRBJ2-5; D is uncertain. This TCR came from a man aged 45-60 years with active or convalescent COVID-19. Sequencing was done on a sample of peripheral blood. CDR3 in amino acids: CASLIEETQYF. The CDR3 DNA follows: TGTGCCAGTTTGATAGAAGAGACCCAGTACTTC.